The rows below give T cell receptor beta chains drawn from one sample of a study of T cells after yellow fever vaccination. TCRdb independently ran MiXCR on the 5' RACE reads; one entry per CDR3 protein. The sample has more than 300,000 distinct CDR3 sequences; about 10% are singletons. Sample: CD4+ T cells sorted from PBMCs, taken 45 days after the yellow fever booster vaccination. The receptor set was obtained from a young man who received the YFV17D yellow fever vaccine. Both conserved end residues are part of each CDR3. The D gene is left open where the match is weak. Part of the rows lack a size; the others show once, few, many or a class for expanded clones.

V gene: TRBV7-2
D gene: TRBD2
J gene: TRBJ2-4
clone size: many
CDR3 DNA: TGTGCCAGCAGCTTGGGGGGGTTAGGCATTCAGTACTTC
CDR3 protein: CASSLGGLGIQYF

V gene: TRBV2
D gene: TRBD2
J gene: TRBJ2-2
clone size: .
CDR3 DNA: TGTGCCAGCAGTTCCCTAGCGGGGGGGCCGGCAAACACCGGGGAGCTGTTTTTT
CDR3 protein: CASSSLAGGPANTGELFF

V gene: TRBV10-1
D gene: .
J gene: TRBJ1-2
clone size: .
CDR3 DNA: TGCGCCAGCAGTGAGTCGATCGGGCCGCTCTCCCCCTATGGCTACACCTTC
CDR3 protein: CASSESIGPLSPYGYTF

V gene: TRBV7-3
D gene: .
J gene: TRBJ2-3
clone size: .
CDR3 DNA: TGTGCCAGCAGCTTACTGGGCAGAGATACGCAGTATTTT
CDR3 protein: CASSLLGRDTQYF

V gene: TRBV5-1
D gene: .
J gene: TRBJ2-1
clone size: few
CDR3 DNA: TGCGCCAGCAGCTTGGACGCCCTCTACAATGAGCAGTTCTTC
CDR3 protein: CASSLDALYNEQFF

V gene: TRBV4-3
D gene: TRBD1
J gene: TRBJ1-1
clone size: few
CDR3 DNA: TGCGCCAGCAGCCAAGAGGGGGACAGGGAAATGTCGGCTTTCTTT
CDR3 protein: CASSQEGDREMSAFF

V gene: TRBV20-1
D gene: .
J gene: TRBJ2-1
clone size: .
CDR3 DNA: TGCAGTGCTAGAGATCGGCGGCGGGGTTTCGGCTACAATGAGCAGTTCTTC
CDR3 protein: CSARDRRRGFGYNEQFF

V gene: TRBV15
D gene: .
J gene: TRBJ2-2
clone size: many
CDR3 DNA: TGTGCCACCAGCAGACCACTCGGCACCGGGGAGCTGTTTTTT
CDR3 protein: CATSRPLGTGELFF

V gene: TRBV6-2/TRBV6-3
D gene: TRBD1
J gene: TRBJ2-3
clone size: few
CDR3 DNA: TGTGCCAGCAGTTACGAGGGGACAGGGAGTTCAGATACGCAGTATTTT
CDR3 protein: CASSYEGTGSSDTQYF

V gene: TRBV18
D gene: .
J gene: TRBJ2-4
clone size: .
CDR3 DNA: TGTGCCAGCTCACCAGAGCCTGGAGACATTCAGTACTTC
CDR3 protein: CASSPEPGDIQYF

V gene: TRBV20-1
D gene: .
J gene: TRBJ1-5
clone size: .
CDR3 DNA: TGCAGTGCTCCGGGGCTCGGACAGCCCCAGCATTTT
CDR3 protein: CSAPGLGQPQHF

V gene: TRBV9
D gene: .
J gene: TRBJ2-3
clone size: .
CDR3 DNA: TGTGCCAGCAGCGCATTCAGGGGCCGGGGCACAGATACGCAGTATTTT
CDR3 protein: CASSAFRGRGTDTQYF

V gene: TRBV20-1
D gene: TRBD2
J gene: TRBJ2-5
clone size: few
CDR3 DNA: TGCAGTGCTAGGGCTCTAGCGGGGTTCACAGAGACCCAGTACTTC
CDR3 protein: CSARALAGFTETQYF

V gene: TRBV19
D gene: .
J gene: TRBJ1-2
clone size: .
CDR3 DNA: TGTGCCAGTAGTATGATAGGAGACAGCACTAACTATGGCTACACCTTC
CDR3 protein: CASSMIGDSTNYGYTF

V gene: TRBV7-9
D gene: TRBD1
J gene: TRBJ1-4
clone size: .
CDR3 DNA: TGTGCCAGCAGCCACGACAGGGGCGCCATCCCTCCACAATTCCATTTT
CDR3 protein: CASSHDRGAIPPQFHF

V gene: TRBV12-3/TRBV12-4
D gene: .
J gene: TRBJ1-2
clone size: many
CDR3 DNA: TGTGCCAGCAGGGTCCCCCCCGTCGGTGGCTACACCTTC
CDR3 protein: CASRVPPVGGYTF

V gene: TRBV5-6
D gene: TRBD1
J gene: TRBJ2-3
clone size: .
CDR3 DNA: TGTGCCAGCAGCCTACTGGGACAGGCTATCACAGATACGCAGTATTTT
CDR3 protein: CASSLLGQAITDTQYF

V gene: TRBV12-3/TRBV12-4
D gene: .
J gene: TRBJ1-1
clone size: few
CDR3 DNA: TGTGCCAGCAGAGCAGAAACGAACACTGAAGCTTTCTTT
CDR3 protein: CASRAETNTEAFF

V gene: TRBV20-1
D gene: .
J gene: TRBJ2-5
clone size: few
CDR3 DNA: TGCAGTGCTAGAGATCAAGAGACCCAGTACTTC
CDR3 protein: CSARDQETQYF

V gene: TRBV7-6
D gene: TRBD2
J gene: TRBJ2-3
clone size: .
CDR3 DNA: TGTGCCAGCAGCTTAGCGTCGGGACTAGCAACAGATACGCAGTATTTT
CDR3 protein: CASSLASGLATDTQYF

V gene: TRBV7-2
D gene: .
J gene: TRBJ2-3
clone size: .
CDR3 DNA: TGTGCCAGCAGCTTAAACTACGGCACAGATACGCAGTATTTT
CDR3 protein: CASSLNYGTDTQYF

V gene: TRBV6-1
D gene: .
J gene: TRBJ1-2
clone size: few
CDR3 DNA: TGTGCCAGCAGTGAAATATGGGAAGGGGCGGCCGGCTACACCTTC
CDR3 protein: CASSEIWEGAAGYTF

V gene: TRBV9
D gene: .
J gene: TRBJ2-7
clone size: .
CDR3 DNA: TGTGCCAGCAGCACTGGACCCTTCTACGAGCAGTACTTC
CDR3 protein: CASSTGPFYEQYF

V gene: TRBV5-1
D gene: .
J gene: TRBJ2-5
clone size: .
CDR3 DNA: TGCGCCAGCAGCTTGGCCGGGGTCCGAGAGACCCAGTACTTC
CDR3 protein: CASSLAGVRETQYF

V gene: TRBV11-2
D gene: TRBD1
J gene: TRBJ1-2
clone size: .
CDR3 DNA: TGTGCCAGCACTCACGACAGGGGAGTTTATGGCTACACCTTC
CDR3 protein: CASTHDRGVYGYTF

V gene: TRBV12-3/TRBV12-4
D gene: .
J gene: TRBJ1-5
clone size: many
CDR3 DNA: TGTGCCAGCAGTTTTTCCGGGGGACAGCCCCAGCATTTT
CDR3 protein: CASSFSGGQPQHF

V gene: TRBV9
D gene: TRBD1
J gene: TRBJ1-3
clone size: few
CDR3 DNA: TGTGCCAGCAGCGTGGAACCTGGGACAGGGGACTTTGGAAACACCATATATTTT
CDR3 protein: CASSVEPGTGDFGNTIYF

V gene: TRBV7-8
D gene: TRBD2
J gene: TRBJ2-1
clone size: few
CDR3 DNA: TGTGCCAGCAGCTCCAGTCCCGGGACTAGCGGGGGGGCCGGCAATGAGCAGTTCTTC
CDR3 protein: CASSSSPGTSGGAGNEQFF

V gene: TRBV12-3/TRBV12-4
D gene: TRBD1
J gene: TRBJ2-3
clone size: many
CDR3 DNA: TGTGCCAGCAGTCTCCTGGGACAGGGGGCAGATACGCAGTATTTT
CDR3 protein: CASSLLGQGADTQYF

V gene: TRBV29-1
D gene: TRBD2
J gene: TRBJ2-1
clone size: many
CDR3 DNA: TGCAGCGTTGTGTACGGCGGGGGGGCCTACAATGAGCAGTTCTTC
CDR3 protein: CSVVYGGGAYNEQFF

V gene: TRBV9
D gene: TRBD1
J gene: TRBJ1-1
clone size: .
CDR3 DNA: TGTGCCAGCAGCGTAGGGACAGGCACTGAAGCTTTCTTT
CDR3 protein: CASSVGTGTEAFF

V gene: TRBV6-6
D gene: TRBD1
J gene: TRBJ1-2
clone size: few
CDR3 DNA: TGTGCCAGCAGCCCCGGGACAGGGACCTATGGCTACACCTTC
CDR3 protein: CASSPGTGTYGYTF

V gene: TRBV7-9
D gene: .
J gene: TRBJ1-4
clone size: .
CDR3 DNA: TGTGCCAGCAGCGAGGGACGAGGGATAAAACTGTTTTTT
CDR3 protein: CASSEGRGIKLFF

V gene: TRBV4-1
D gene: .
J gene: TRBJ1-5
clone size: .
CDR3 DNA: TGCGCCAGCTCCCGTCCGGGGGCTAGCCAGCCCCAGCATTTT
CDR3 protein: CASSRPGASQPQHF

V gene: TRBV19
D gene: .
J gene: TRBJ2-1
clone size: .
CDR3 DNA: TGTGCCAGCAGGTGGGGAGCCCGGTTCGATGAGCAGTTCTTC
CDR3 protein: CASRWGARFDEQFF

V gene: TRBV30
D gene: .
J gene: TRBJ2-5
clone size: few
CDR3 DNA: TGTGCCTGGAGTCTCAGGGGTGCGGAGACCCAGTACTTC
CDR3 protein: CAWSLRGAETQYF

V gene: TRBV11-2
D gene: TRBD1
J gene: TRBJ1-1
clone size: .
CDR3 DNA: TGTGCCAGCAGCTTTCACGACAGGGGGATCACTGAAGCTTTCTTT
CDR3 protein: CASSFHDRGITEAFF

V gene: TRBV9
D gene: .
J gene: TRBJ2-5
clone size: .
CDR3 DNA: TGTGCCAGCAGCGTAGAGTCCCGTCCAGAGACCCAGTACTTC
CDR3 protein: CASSVESRPETQYF

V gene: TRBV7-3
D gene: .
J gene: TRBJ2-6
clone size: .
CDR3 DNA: TGTGCCAGCAGCCTAGGGGCAGGGGGGAGTGGGGCCAACGTCCTGACTTTC
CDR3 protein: CASSLGAGGSGANVLTF

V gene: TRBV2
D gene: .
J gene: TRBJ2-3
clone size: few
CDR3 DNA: TGTGCCAGCAGTGAAGTGGAATCTAGCACAGATACGCAGTATTTT
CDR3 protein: CASSEVESSTDTQYF

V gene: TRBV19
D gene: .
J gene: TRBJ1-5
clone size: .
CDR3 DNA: TGTGCCACTACGGACAGACTTAATCAGCCCCAGCATTTT
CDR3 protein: CATTDRLNQPQHF

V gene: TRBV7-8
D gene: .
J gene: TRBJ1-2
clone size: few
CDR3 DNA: TGTGCCAGCAGCTTAGGAGGGGATAGTGGCTACACCTTC
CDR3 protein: CASSLGGDSGYTF

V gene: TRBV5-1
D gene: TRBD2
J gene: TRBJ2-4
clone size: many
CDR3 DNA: TGCGCCAGCAGCTTGGAGGCGGGGGGGACAAACATTCAGTACTTC
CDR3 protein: CASSLEAGGTNIQYF

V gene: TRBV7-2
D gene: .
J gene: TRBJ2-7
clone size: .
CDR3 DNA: TGTGCCAGCAGCTTCCCAGGACATTACGAGCAGTACTTC
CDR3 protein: CASSFPGHYEQYF

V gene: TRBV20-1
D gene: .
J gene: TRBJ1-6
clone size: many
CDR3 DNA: TGCAGTGCTAGAGGGTATAATTCACCCCTCCACTTT
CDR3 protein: CSARGYNSPLHF

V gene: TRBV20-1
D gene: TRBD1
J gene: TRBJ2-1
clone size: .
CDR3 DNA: TGCAGTGCCGCGACAGGGGGCGGCTACAATGAGCAGTTCTTC
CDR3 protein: CSAATGGGYNEQFF

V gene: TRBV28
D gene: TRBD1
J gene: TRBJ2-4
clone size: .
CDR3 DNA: TGTGCCAGCAAAGGGGGACAGGGAAACATTCAGTACTTC
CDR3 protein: CASKGGQGNIQYF

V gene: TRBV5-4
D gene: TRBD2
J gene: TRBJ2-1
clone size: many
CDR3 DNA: TGTGCCAGCAGCCTTCGTGGAAGCGGGGGGGCAGATGAGCAGTTCTTC
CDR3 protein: CASSLRGSGGADEQFF

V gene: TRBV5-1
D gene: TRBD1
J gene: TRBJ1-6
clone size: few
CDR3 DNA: TGCGCCAGCAGCATGGGACAGGCCGGGTCACCCCTCCACTTT
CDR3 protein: CASSMGQAGSPLHF

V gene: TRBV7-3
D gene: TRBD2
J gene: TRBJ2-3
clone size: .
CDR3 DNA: TGTGCCAGCAGCTTATTGGGGACTAGCGGGGTAGATACGCAGTATTTT
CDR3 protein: CASSLLGTSGVDTQYF

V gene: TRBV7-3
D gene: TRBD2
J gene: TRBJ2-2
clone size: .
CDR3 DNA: TGTGCCAGCAGCCCCTCGGCGGGGGGGGGAACCGGGGAGCTGTTTTTT
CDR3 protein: CASSPSAGGGTGELFF

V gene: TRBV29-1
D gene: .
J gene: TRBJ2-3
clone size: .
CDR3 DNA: TGCAGCGTGGGGACTAGCACAGATACGCAGTATTTT
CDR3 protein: CSVGTSTDTQYF

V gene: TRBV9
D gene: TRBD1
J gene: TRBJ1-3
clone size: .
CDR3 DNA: TGTGCCAGCAGCGTAGGGACAGGGGTCTCTGGAAACACCATATATTTT
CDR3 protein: CASSVGTGVSGNTIYF

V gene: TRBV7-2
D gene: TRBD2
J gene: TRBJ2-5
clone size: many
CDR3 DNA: TGTGCCAGCAGCCCCCGACTAGCGGGGCGACCGCAAGAGACCCAGTACTTC
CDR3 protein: CASSPRLAGRPQETQYF

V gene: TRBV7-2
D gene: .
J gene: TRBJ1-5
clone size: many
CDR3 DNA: TGTGCCAGCAGCACACAGGGAGTAAGCAATCAGCCCCAGCATTTT
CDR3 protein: CASSTQGVSNQPQHF

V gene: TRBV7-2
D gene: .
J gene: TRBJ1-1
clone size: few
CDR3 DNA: TGTGCCAGCAGCTTAGTACAGGGTTGGTCTGAAGCTTTCTTT
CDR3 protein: CASSLVQGWSEAFF

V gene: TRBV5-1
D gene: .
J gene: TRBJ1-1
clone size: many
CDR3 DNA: TGCGCCAGCAGCCCCCTTGGACAGAACACTGAAGCTTTCTTT
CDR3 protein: CASSPLGQNTEAFF

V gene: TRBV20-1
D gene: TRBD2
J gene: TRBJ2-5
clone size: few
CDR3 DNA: TGCAGTGCTACAAAACGGACTAGCTCGGAGACCCAGTACTTC
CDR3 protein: CSATKRTSSETQYF

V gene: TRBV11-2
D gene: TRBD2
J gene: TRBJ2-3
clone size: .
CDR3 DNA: TGTGCCAGCAGCCCCCCGGGGGGGGCAAATACGCAGTATTTT
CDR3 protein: CASSPPGGANTQYF